Sequencing of this T cell receptor beta chain was carried out in a study of regulatory T cells in long-lasting Graves disease. CDR3 regions were amplified by Arm-PCR using iRepertoire HTBI primers to build TCR beta libraries. In TCRdb, the multiplex PCR reads were re-called with MiXCR into one record per CDR3 protein. In the table there are around 500,000 distinct CDR3 sequences, 15% to 20% of which are singletons. As regards this clonotype: The antigen remains unidentified.

Time point defined: newly diagnosed GD, antithyroid drugs for less than 3 months. Generation of the TCR library employed RNA extracted from PBMCs. The germline V gene encodes CDR1 MGHRA and CDR2 YSYEKL. V trimming: 2 bases; J trimming: 8 bases; junction bases outside the gene matches: 8. The CDR3 has 17 amino acids. Notes on the study in general: Under persistent disease, TRBV28, TRBJ1-2 and TRBJ2-5 were used preferentially. Newly diagnosed Graves' patients exceeded persistent ones in TCR diversity.

In addition, the sample was reused for a study of T cells in Graves' hyperthyroidism and ophthalmopathy.

The material sequenced was peripheral blood mononuclear cells (PBMCs), taken at new diagnosis, from a patient treated with antithyroid drugs. The rearrangement links TRBV4-1 to TRBJ2-1; TRBD2 agrees at 14 bases. This sequence originates from a woman aged 35-65 years with Graves disease. Here the CDR3 reads CASSQPMGLAGEDEQFF. CDR3 DNA sequence: TGCGCCAGCAGCCAACCAATGGGACTAGCGGGGGAGGATGAGCAGTTCTTC.